At least ten counts were recorded for the clone carrying this T cell receptor beta chain. What it recognizes is unknown. These data belong to a study of T cell repertoires in cytomegalovirus infection. Study background: The public TCR beta signatures pointed to both CMV infection and matching HLA type.

V was trimmed by 5 bases and J by 3 bases, leaving 11 bases between them. The CDR3 is 14 residues long. The germline V gene encodes CDR1 MNHEY and CDR2 SVGEGT. Findings and caveats of the study: Cumulative frequency (of public TCR beta family members) identified carriers of CMV plus the relevant HLA. CMV-specific HLA-C-restricted TCR beta clonotypes dominated the ex vivo response.

TCRdb processed the reads anew with MiXCR; each CDR3 protein has one entry. The data show about 530,000 distinct CDR3 sequences, about 26% seen once. The sequenced sample consisted of PBMCs. The genes are TRBV6-2 or TRBV6-3 and TRBJ1-5; a possible D gene is TRBD1 (6 bases). The TCR was taken from a human donor in good health (CMV status not recorded). Some clones in this sample may be carry-over from other donors' samples. CDR3 sequence reads: CASSVGQFNQPQHF. The CDR3 bases are TGTGCCAGCAGTGTAGGACAGTTCAATCAGCCCCAGCATTTT.